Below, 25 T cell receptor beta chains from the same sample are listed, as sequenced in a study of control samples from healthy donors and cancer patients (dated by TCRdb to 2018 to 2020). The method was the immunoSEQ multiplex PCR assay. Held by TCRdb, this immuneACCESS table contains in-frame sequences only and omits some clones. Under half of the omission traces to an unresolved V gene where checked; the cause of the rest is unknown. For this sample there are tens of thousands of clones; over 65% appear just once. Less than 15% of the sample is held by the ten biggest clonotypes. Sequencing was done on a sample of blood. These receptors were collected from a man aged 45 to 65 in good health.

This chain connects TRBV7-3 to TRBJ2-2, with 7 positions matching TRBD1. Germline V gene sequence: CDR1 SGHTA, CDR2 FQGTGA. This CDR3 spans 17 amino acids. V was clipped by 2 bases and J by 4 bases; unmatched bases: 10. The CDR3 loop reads CASSLSMRQGATGELFF. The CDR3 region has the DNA TGTGCCAGCAGCTTATCGATGAGACAGGGAGCCACCGGGGAGCTGTTTTTT.

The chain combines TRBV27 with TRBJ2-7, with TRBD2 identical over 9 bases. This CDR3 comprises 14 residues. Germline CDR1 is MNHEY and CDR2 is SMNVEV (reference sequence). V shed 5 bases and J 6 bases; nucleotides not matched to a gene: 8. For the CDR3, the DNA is TGTGCCAGCAGTGGTCTAGCGGGGAACCCCGAGCAGTACTTC. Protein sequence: CASSGLAGNPEQYF.

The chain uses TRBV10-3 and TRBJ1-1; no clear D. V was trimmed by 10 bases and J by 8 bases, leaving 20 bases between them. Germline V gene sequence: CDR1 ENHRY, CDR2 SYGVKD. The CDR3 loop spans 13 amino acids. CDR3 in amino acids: CATSRPEGEEAFF. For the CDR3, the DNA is TGTGCCACCTCCCGACCGGAGGGCGAGGAAGCTTTCTTT.

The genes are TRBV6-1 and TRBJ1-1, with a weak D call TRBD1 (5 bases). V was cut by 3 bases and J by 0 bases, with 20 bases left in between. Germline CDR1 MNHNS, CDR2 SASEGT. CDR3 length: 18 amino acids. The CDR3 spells CASSDIPPTVSVNTEAFF. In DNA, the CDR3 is TGTGCCAGCAGTGATATTCCCCCGACAGTATCGGTGAACACTGAAGCTTTCTTT.

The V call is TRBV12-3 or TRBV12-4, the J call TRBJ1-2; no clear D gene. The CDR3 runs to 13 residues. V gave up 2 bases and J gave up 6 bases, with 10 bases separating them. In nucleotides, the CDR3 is TGTGCCAGCAGTTTAAGGTCAGCCAATGGCTACACCTTC. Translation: CASSLRSANGYTF.

The DNA of the CDR3 is TGTGCCAGCAGTCCCGGGACAGGAATGAACACTGAAGCTTTCTTT. As protein: CASSPGTGMNTEAFF. This sequence joins TRBV6-2 or TRBV6-3 and TRBJ1-1; 8 positions agree with TRBD1. The V segment lost 5 bases and the J segment 0 bases; nucleotides outside the gene matches: 5. The CDR3 is made up of 15 amino acids. Germline assignment: CDR1 MNHEY and CDR2 SVGEGT.

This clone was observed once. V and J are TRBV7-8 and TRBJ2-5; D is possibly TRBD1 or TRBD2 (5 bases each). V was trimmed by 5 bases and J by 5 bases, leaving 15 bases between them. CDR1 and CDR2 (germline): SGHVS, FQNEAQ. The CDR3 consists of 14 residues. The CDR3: CASSTAGTQETQYF. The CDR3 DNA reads TGTGCCAGCAGCACCGCCGGGACGCAGGAGACCCAGTACTTC.

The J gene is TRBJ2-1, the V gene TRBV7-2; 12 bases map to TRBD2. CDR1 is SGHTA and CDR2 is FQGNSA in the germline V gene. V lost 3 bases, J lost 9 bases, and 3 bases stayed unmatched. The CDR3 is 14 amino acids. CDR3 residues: CASSLTSGSGEQFF. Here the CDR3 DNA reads TGTGCCAGCAGCTTGACTAGCGGGAGCGGTGAGCAGTTCTTC.

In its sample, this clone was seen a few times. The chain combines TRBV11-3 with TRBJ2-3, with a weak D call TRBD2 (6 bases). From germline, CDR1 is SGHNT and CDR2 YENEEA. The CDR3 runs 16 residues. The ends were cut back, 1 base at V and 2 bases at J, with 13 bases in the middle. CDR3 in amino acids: CASSLVSGSSTDTQYF. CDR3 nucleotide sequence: TGTGCCAGCAGCTTAGTTAGCGGCTCTTCCACAGATACGCAGTATTTT.

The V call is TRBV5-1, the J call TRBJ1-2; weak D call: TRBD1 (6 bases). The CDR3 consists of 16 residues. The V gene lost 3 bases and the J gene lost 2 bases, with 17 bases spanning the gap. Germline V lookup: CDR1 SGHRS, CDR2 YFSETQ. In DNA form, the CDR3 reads TGCGCCAGCAGCTCCCCCACTGGACAGCCAAACTATGGCTACACCTTC. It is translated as CASSSPTGQPNYGYTF.

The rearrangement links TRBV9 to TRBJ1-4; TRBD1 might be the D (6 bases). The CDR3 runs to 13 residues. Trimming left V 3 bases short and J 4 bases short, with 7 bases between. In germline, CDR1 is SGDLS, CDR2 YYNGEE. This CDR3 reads CASSGQDNEKLFF. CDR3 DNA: TGTGCCAGCAGCGGACAGGATAATGAAAAACTGTTTTTT.

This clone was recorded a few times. CDR3 sequence: CASSSGQGRGYTF. The CDR3 nucleotides read TGTGCCAGCAGCTCTGGACAGGGCCGCGGCTACACCTTC. The V call is TRBV5-4, the J call TRBJ1-2, with 8 bases matching TRBD1. V shed 3 bases and J 8 bases; nucleotides not matched to a gene: 6. CDR1 and CDR2 from the germline V gene are SGHNT and YYREEE (reference sequence). The CDR3 is 13 residues long.

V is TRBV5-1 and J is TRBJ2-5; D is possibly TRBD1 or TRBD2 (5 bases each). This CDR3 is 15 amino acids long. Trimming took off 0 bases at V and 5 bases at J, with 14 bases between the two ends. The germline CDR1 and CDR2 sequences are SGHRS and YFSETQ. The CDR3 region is CASSLDGLKGETQYF. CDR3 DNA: TGCGCCAGCAGCTTGGATGGACTTAAGGGGGAGACCCAGTACTTC.

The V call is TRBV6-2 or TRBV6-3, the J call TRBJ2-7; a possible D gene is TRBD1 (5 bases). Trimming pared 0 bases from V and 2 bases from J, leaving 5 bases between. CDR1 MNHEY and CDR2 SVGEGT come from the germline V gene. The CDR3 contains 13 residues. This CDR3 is CASSYSDTYEQYF. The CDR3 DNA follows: TGTGCCAGCAGTTACTCGGACACCTACGAGCAGTACTTC.

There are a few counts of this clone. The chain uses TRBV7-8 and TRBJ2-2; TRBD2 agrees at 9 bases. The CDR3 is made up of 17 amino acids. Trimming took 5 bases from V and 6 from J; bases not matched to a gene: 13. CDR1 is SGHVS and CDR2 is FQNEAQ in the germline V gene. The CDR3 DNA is TGTGCCAGCAGCCCAACACGCCCGGGACTAGCTGCCGGGGAGCTGTTTTTT. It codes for CASSPTRPGLAAGELFF. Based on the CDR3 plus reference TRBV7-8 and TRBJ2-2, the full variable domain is GAGVSQSPRYKVAKRGQDVALRCDPISGHVSLFWYQQALGQGPEFLTYFQNEAQLDKSGLPSDRFFAERPEGSVSTLKIQRTQQEDSAVYLCASSPTRPGLAAGELFFGEGSRLTVL.

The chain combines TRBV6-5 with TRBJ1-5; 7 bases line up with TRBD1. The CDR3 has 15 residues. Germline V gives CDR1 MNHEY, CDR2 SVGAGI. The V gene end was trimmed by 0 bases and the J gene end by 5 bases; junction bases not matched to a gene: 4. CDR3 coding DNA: TGTGCCAGCAGTTACTCATCAGGGGGGGATCAGCCCCAGCATTTT. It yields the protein CASSYSSGGDQPQHF.

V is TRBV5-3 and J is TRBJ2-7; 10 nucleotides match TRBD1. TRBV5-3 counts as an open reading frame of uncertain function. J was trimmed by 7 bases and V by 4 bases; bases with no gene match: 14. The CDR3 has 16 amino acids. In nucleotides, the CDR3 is TGTGCCAGAAGCGGGTGGTGGGGGACAGGGGATTCAGAGCAGTACTTC. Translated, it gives CARSGWWGTGDSEQYF.

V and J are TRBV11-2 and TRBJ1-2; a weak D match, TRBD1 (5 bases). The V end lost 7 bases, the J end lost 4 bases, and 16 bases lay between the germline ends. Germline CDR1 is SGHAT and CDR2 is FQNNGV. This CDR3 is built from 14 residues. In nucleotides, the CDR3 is TGTGCCAGCACCCCCCCCCGGGGCGGCTATGGCTACACCTTC. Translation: CASTPPRGGYGYTF.

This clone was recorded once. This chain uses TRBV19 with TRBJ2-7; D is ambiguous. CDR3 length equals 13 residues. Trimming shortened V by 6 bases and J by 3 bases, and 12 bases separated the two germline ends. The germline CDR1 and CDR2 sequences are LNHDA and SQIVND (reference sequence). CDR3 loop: CASRGSLFYEQYF. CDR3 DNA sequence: TGTGCCAGTAGGGGCAGCTTATTCTACGAGCAGTACTTC.

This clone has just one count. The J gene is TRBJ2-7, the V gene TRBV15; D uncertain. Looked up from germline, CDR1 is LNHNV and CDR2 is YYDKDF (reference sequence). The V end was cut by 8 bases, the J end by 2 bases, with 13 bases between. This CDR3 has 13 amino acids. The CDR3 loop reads CATSLGRAYEQYF. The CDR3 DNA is TGTGCCACCTCCCTTGGCAGAGCCTACGAGCAGTACTTC.

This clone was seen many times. The CDR3 region is CASSTGLAGGISSTDTQYF. For the CDR3, the DNA is TGTGCCAGCAGCACGGGACTAGCGGGAGGGATATCTAGCACAGATACGCAGTATTTT. The chain recombines TRBV7-3 with TRBJ2-3; 16 bases agree with TRBD2. Trimming cost V 5 bases and J 0 bases; bases outside gene matches: 8. Looked up from germline, CDR1 is SGHTA and CDR2 is FQGTGA. The CDR3 runs to 19 residues.

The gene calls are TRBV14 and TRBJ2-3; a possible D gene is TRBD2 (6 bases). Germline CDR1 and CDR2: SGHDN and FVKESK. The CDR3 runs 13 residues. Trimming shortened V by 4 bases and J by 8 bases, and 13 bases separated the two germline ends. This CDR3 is CASSLLGSATQYF. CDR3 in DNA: TGTGCCAGCAGCCTCCTCGGGAGCGCTACGCAGTATTTT.

The CDR3 region is CAISGKMELPAFF. The DNA of the CDR3 is TGTGCCATCAGTGGTAAGATGGAACTTCCAGCTTTCTTT. The V call is TRBV10-3, the J call TRBJ1-1; D gene unclear. Deletions cut 4 bases from V and 10 bases from J, with 16 bases between. This CDR3 spans 13 amino acids. Germline V lookup: CDR1 ENHRY, CDR2 SYGVKD.

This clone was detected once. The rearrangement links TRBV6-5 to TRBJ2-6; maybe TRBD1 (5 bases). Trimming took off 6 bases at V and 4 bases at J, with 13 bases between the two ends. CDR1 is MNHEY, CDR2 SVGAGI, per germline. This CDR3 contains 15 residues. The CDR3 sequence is CASRDTFTGANVLTF. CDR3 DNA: TGTGCCAGCAGGGACACATTTACCGGGGCCAACGTCCTGACTTTC.

As DNA, the CDR3 is TGTGCCAGCAGCCCAGGACAGGGATTGCTCGATGGCTACACCTTC. Translated: CASSPGQGLLDGYTF. J is TRBJ1-2 and V is TRBV7-9, with 8 bases fitting TRBD1. The V gene's germline CDR1 is SEHNR and CDR2 FQNEAQ (reference sequence). This CDR3 is 15 amino acids long. V lost 5 bases and J lost 6; bases outside the gene matches: 11.